Listed below are T cell receptor beta chains from one sample, sequenced in a study of identical twins. In TCRdb, the 5' RACE reads were re-called with MiXCR into one record per CDR3 protein. Counted here are about 340,000 distinct CDR3 sequences, about 12% occurring once; the ten biggest clones make up about 7%. These data also featured in a second study, about yellow fever vaccine responses in identical twins.

Sequencing input: CD8+ T cells sorted from blood. Every receptor here comes from a woman under 30 in good health. CDR3s include the opening cysteine and the closing phenylalanine or tryptophan. The D gene is left open where the match is weak. The size entry is marked missing in some rows and otherwise reads once, few, many or a size class.

j_call v_call clone_size d_call cdr3_nt cdr3_aa
TRBJ2-2 TRBV4-1 many - TGCGCCAGCAGCCCCGACCGGGGACCTAACACCGGGGAGCTGTTTTTT CASSPDRGPNTGELFF
TRBJ2-1 TRBV20-1 few TRBD2 TGCACCGGGGGAACGGGACTAAGGTTCTTC CTGGTGLRFF
TRBJ2-2 TRBV10-1 - - TGCGCCAGTAATACAGGGAAAGACACCGGGGAGCTGTTTTTT CASNTGKDTGELFF
TRBJ2-1 TRBV27 many TRBD2 TGTGCCAGCAGTCCGGGACTAGCGATTTACAATGAGCAGTTCTTC CASSPGLAIYNEQFF
TRBJ1-4 TRBV29-1 few TRBD1 TGCAGCGTCCTATTCCCGGGACAGGGGAGAGAGGAACTGTTTTTT CSVLFPGQGREELFF
TRBJ2-5 TRBV7-6 - - TGTGCCAGCAGCTTATATCGTTCAGGAGCAGAGACCCAGTACTTC CASSLYRSGAETQYF
TRBJ1-2 TRBV5-1 many TRBD1 TGCGCCAGCAGCCTTTGGGACAGCGCCTACACCTTC CASSLWDSAYTF
TRBJ1-2 TRBV12-3/TRBV12-4 many TRBD1 TGTGCCAGCAGTTTTTCCGGGACAGGGGGTGGCTACACCTTC CASSFSGTGGGYTF
TRBJ1-1 TRBV4-1 many - TGCGCCAGCAGCCATACCAGAGGGGTAAGGACTGAAGCTTTCTTT CASSHTRGVRTEAFF
TRBJ1-2 TRBV29-1 many - TGCAGCGTTGTCGAGGACTCGGTAATGGCTTATGGCTACACCTTC CSVVEDSVMAYGYTF
TRBJ2-5 TRBV28 - TRBD2 TGTGCCAGCAGTCCCCTTAGCGGGAGGGACCAAGAGACCCAGTACTTC CASSPLSGRDQETQYF
TRBJ2-3 TRBV19 - TRBD2 TGTGCCAGTAGTCCGGGACTAGCGGGGCCTCCTAGCACAGATACGCAGTATTTT CASSPGLAGPPSTDTQYF
TRBJ2-1 TRBV4-2 many - TGTGCCAGCAGCCAGAAGAGAGGCGTGGGGCAGTTCTTC CASSQKRGVGQFF
TRBJ2-2 TRBV7-3 few TRBD2 TGTGCCAGCAGCTTCCCGGCGGGAGGACCGAACACCGGGGAGCTGTTTTTT CASSFPAGGPNTGELFF
TRBJ2-1 TRBV11-3 - TRBD1 TGTGCCAGCAAAGGACAGGGAGGATACAATGAGCAGTTCTTC CASKGQGGYNEQFF
TRBJ2-4 TRBV27 - - TGTGCCAGCAGTTCGCGCTCAAACATTCAGTACTTC CASSSRSNIQYF
TRBJ2-2 TRBV13 - - TGTGCCAGCAGCTTAGGACTCCCCGGGGAGCTGTTTTTT CASSLGLPGELFF
TRBJ2-7 TRBV7-6 few TRBD2 TGTGCCAGCAGCCAGGGACTATCCGAGCAGTACTTC CASSQGLSEQYF
TRBJ2-2 TRBV28 few TRBD2 TGTGCCAGTGGACTAGCGGGTTTCTCCGGGGAGCTGTTTTTT CASGLAGFSGELFF
TRBJ2-5 TRBV27 - - TGTGCCAGCAGTCTGGCTAGCGCGGCGCCAAGTCATGAGACCCAGTACTTC CASSLASAAPSHETQYF
TRBJ2-1 TRBV24-1 - - TGTGCCACCAGTTCCTCTAGACAGTTTAGCTCCTACAATGAGCAGTTCTTC CATSSSRQFSSYNEQFF
TRBJ2-7 TRBV3-1 few TRBD1 TGTGCCAGCAGCCAAGAATCCCTAGGACAGGAATTCTCCTACGAGCAGTACTTC CASSQESLGQEFSYEQYF
TRBJ2-1 TRBV5-4 many - TGTGCCAGCAGCCCCCACGATCCCAATGAGCAGTTCTTC CASSPHDPNEQFF
TRBJ2-1 TRBV20-1 - - TGCAGTGCTAGAGTTAATGAGCAGTTCTTC CSARVNEQFF
TRBJ2-3 TRBV27 few - TGTGCCGCACTTAGCCGCACAGATACGCAGTATTTT CAALSRTDTQYF